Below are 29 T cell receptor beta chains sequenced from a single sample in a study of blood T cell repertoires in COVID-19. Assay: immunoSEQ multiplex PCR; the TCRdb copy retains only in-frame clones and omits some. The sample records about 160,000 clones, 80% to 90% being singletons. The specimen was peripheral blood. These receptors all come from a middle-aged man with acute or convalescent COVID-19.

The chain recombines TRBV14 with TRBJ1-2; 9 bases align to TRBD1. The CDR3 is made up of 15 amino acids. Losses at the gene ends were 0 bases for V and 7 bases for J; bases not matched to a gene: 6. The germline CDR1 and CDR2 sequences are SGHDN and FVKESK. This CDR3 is CASSQDNRGLGGYTF. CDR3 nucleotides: TGTGCCAGCAGCCAAGATAACAGGGGGCTTGGTGGCTACACCTTC.

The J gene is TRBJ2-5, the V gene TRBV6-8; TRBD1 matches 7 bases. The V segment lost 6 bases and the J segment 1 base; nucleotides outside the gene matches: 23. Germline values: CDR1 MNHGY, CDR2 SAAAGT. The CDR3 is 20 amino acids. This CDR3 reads CASSRLSCFGLTGPQETQYF. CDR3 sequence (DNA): TGTGCCAGCAGCCGACTAAGTTGCTTCGGTTTGACAGGGCCCCAAGAGACCCAGTACTTC.

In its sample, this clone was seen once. CDR3 residues: CASSPNRGGFETQYF. The CDR3 nucleotides read TGTGCCAGCTCACCAAACAGGGGAGGATTTGAGACCCAGTACTTC. V is TRBV18 and J is TRBJ2-5, with D tentatively TRBD1 (7 bases). The germline V and J ends were trimmed by 2 bases and 5 bases, with 15 bases remaining between them. CDR1 and CDR2 (germline): KGHSH, LQKENI. The CDR3 spans 15 residues.

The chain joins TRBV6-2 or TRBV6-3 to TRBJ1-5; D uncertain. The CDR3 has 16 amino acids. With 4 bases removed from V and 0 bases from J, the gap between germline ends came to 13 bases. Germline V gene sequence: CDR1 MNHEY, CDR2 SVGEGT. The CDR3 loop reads CASSSMGLNSNQPQHF. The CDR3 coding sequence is TGTGCCAGCAGTTCGATGGGCCTGAATAGCAATCAGCCCCAGCATTTT.

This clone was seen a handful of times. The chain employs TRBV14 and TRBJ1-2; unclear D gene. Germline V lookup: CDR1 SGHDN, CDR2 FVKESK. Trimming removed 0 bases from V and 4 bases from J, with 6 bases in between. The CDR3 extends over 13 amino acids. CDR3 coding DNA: TGTGCCAGCAGCCAAGAGAGGATCTATGGCTACACCTTC. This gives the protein CASSQERIYGYTF.

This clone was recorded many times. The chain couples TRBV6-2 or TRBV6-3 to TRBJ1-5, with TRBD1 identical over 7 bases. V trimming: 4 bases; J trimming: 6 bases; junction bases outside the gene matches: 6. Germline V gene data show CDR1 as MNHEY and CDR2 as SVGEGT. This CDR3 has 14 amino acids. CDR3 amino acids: CASSSGQASQPQHF. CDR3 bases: TGTGCCAGCAGTTCCGGACAGGCGTCTCAGCCCCAGCATTTT.

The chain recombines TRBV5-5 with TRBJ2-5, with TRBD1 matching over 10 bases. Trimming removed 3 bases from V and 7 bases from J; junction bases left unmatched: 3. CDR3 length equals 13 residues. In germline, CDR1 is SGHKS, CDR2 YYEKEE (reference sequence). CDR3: CASSWDRGWTQYF. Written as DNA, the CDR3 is TGTGCCAGCAGCTGGGACAGGGGATGGACCCAGTACTTC.

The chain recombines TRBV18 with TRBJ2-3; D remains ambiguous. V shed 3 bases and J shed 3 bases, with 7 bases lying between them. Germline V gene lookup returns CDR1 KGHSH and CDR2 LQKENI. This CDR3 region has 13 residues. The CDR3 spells CASSPVGTDTQYF. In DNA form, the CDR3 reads TGTGCCAGCTCACCTGTCGGGACAGATACGCAGTATTTT.

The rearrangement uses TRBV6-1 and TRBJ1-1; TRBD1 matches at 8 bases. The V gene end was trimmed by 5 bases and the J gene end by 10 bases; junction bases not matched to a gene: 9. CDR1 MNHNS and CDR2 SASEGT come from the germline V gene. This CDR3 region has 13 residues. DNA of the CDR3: TGTGCCAGCAGTTCCGGACAGGGTACGCGAGCTTTCTTT. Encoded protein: CASSSGQGTRAFF.

CDR3 sequence (DNA): TGTGCCAGCAGTTTAATCAGGGCCAATTCACCCCTCCACTTT. It codes for CASSLIRANSPLHF. V is TRBV28 and J is TRBJ1-6; perhaps TRBD1 as D (5 bases). V was clipped by 2 bases and J by 7 bases, with 9 bases between them. The germline gives CDR1 MDHEN, CDR2 SYDVKM. The CDR3 spans 14 residues.

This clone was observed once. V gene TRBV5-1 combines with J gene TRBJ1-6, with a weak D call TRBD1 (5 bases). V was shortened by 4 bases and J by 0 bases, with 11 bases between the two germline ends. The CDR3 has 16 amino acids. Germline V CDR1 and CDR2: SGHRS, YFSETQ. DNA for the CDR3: TGCGCCAGCAGCACCGGACAAAGCTCCTATAATTCACCCCTCCACTTT. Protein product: CASSTGQSSYNSPLHF.

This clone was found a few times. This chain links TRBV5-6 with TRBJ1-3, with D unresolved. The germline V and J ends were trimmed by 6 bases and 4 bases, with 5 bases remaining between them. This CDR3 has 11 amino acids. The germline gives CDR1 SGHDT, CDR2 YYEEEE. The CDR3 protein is CASTGGNTIYF. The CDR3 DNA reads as TGTGCCAGCACGGGGGGAAACACCATATATTTT.

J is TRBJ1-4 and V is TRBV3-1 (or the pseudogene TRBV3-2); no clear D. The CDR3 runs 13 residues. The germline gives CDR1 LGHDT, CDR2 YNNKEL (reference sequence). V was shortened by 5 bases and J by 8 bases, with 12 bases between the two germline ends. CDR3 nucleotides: TGTGCCAGCAGCACCCGGGGAGGGGAAAAACTGTTTTTT. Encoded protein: CASSTRGGEKLFF.

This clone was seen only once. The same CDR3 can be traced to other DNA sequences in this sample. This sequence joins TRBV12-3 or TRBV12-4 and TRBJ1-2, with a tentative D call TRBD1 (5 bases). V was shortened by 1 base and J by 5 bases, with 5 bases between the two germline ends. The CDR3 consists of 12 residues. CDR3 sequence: CASSLGQYGYTF. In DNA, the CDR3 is TGTGCCAGCAGTTTAGGACAGTATGGCTACACCTTC.

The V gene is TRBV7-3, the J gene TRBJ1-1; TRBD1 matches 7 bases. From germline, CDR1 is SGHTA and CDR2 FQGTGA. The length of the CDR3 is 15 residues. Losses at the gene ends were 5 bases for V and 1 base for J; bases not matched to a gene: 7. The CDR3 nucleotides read TGTGCCAGCAGCCCTTACAGGGGTGGGAACACTGAAGCTTTCTTT. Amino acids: CASSPYRGGNTEAFF.

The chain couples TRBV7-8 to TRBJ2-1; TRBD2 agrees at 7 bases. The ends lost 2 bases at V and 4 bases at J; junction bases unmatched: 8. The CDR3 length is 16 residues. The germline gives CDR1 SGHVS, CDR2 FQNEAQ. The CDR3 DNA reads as TGTGCCAGCAGCTTAATGGCGGGGGTATTTTACAATGAGCAGTTCTTC. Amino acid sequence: CASSLMAGVFYNEQFF.

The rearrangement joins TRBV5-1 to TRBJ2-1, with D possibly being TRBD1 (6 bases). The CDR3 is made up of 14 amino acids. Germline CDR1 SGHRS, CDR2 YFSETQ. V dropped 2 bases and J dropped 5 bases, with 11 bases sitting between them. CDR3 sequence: CASSFQQGNNEQFF. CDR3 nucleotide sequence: TGCGCCAGCAGCTTCCAGCAGGGGAACAATGAGCAGTTCTTC.

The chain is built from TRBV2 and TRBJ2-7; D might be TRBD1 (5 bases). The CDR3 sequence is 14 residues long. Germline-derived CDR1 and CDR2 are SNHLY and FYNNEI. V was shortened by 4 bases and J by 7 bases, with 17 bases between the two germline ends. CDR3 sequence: CASSVYQGTSEQYF. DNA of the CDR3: TGTGCCAGCAGTGTTTATCAGGGAACGTCGGAGCAGTACTTC.

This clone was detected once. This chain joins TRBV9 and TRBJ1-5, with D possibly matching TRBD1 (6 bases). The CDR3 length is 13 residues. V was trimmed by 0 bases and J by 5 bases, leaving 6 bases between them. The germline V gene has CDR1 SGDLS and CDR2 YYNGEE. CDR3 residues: CASSVGQDQPQHF. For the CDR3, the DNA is TGTGCCAGCAGCGTAGGACAGGATCAGCCCCAGCATTTT.

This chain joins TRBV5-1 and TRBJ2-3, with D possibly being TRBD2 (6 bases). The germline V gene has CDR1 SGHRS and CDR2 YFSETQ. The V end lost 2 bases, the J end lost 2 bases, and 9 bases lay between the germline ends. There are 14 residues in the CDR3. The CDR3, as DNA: TGCGCCAGCAGCTTCGGGGGACCCACAGATACGCAGTATTTT. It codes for CASSFGGPTDTQYF.

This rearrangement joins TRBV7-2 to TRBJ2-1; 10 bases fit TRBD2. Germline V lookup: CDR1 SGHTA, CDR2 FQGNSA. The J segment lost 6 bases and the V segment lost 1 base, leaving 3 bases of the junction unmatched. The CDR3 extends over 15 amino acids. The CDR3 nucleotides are TGTGCCAGCAGCTTAGGCCTAGCGGGGGTCAATGAGCAGTTCTTC. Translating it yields CASSLGLAGVNEQFF.

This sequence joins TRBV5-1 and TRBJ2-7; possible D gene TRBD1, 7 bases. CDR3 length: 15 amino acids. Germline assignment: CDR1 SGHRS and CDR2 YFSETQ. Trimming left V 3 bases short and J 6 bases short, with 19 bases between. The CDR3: CASSSRTGDSGEQYF. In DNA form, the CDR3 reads TGCGCCAGCAGCTCCCGTACAGGGGACTCCGGCGAGCAGTACTTC.

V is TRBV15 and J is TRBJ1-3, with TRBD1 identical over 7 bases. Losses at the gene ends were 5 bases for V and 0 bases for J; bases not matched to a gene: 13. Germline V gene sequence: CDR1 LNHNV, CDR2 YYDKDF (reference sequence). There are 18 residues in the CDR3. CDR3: CATSEGPGQSTSGNTIYF. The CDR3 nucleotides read TGTGCCACCAGCGAGGGACCGGGACAGTCCACCTCTGGAAACACCATATATTTT.

The CDR3 loop reads CASSFGVDTQYF. CDR3 DNA: TGTGCCAGCAGCTTCGGGGTAGATACGCAGTATTTT. This chain uses TRBV2 with TRBJ2-3, with D possibly matching TRBD2 (5 bases). The V end lost 6 bases, the J end lost 5 bases, and 9 bases lay between the germline ends. CDR3 length equals 12 residues. Germline V lookup: CDR1 SNHLY, CDR2 FYNNEI.

The CDR3 DNA reads TGTGCCAGTAACGAGGGGGCTAAGGACACTGAAGCTTTCTTT. This gives the protein CASNEGAKDTEAFF. The chain carries TRBV19 and TRBJ1-1, with 7 positions matching TRBD1. Germline V gives CDR1 LNHDA, CDR2 SQIVND (reference sequence). This CDR3 contains 14 residues. J lost 3 bases, V lost 7 bases, and 8 bases had no gene match.

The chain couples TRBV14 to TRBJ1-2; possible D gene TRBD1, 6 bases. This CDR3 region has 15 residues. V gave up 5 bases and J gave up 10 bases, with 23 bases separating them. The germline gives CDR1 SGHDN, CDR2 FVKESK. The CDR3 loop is CASSEIDRTLWDYTF. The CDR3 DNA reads TGTGCCAGCAGCGAGATCGACAGGACCCTATGGGACTACACCTTC. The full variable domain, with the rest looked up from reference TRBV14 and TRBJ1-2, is EAGVTQFPSHSVIEKGQTVTLRCDPISGHDNLYWYRRVMGKEIKFLLHFVKESKQDESGMPNNRFLAERTGGTYSTLKVQPAELEDSGVYFCASSEIDRTLWDYTFGSGTRLTVV.

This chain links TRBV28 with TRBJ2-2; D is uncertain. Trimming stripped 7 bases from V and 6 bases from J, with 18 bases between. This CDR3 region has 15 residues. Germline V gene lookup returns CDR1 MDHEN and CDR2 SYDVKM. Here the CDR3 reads CASTQSGGMAGELFF. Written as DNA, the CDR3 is TGTGCCAGCACCCAATCGGGTGGTATGGCCGGGGAGCTGTTTTTT.

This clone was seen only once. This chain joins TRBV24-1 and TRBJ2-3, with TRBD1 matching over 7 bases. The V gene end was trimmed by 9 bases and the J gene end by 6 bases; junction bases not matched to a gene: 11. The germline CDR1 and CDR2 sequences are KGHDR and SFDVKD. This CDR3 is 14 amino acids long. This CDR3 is CATADRIRGDTQYF. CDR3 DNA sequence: TGTGCCACCGCGGACAGGATAAGAGGGGATACGCAGTATTTT.

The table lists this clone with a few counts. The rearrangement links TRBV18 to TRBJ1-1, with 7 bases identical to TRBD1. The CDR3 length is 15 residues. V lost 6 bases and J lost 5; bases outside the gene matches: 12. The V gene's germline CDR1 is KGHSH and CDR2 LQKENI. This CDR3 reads CASSRDSSFSTEAFF. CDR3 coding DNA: TGTGCCAGCTCCAGGGACAGCTCATTCTCTACTGAAGCTTTCTTT. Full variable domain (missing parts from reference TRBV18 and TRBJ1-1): NAGVMQNPRHLVRRRGQEARLRCSPMKGHSHVYWYRQLPEEGLKFMVYLQKENIIDESGMPKERFSAEFPKEGPSILRIQQVVRGDSAAYFCASSRDSSFSTEAFFGQGTRLTVV.